Sequencing of this TCR beta chain was carried out in a study of CD8+CD57+ T cells in acquired aplastic anemia. Overall study context: 3.2 ug was the average amount of DNA from sorted CD4+ and CD8+ cells.

Points on this clonotype: As yet, its antigen is unknown.

Genomic DNA, the template, was used for profiling of the TCR beta VDJ and CDR3. TCRdb itself ran the reads through MiXCR, one entry per CDR3 protein. The repertoire consists of 150,000 to 200,000 distinct CDR3 sequences, with about 47% occurring once and the leading ten covering about 2.9%. Study-level results: Patients and controls were not found to differ significantly in CD8+ Simpson's diversity.

Trimming cost V 6 bases and J 1 base; bases outside gene matches: 4. The CDR3 runs 15 residues. The TCR sequence derives from a human donor in good health. Source material: sorted CD4+, CD8+, or CD8+CD57+ T cells (not recorded which) from PBMCs. The chain couples TRBV12-3 or TRBV12-4 to TRBJ2-3, with 10 nucleotides matching TRBD2. The CDR3 region has the DNA TGTGCCAGCAGCCTAGCGGGAGACCGCACAGATACGCAGTATTTT. The encoded protein is CASSLAGDRTDTQYF.